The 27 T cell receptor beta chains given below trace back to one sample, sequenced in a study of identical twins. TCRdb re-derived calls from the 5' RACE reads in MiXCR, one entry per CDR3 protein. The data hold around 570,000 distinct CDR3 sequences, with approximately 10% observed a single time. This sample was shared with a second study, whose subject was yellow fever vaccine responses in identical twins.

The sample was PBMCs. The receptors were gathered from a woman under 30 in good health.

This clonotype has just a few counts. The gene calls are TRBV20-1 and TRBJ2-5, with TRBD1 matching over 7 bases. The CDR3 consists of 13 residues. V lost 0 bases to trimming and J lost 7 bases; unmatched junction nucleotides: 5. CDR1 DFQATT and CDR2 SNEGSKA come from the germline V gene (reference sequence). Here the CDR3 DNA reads TGCAGTGCTAGAGAAGGGACAGCTGGGACCCAGTACTTC. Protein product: CSAREGTAGTQYF.

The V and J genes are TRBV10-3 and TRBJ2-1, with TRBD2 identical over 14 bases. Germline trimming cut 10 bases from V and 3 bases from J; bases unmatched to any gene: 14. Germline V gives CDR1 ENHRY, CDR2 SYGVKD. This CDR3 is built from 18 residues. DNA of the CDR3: TGTGCCACCCGCCCCGGACTAGCGGGAGGTATTGTCTACAATGAGCAGTTCTTC. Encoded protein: CATRPGLAGGIVYNEQFF.

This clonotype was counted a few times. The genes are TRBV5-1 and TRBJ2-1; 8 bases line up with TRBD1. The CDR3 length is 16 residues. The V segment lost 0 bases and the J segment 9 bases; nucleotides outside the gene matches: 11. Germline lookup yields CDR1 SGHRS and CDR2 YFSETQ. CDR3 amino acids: CASSLAALDRGSEQFF. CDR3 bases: TGCGCCAGCAGCTTGGCCGCCCTCGACAGGGGAAGTGAGCAGTTCTTC. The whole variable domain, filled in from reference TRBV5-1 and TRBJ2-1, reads KAGVTQTPRYLIKTRGQQVTLSCSPISGHRSVSWYQQTPGQGLQFLFEYFSETQRNKGNFPGRFSGRQFSNSRSEMNVSTLELGDSALYLCASSLAALDRGSEQFFGPGTRLTVL.

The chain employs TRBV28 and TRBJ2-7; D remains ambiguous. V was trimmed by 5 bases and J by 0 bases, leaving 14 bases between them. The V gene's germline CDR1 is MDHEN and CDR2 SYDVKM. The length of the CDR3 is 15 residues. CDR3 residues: CASSPLPTTSYEQYF. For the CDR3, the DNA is TGTGCCAGCAGTCCTCTCCCCACAACCTCCTACGAGCAGTACTTC. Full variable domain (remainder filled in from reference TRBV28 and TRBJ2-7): DVKVTQSSRYLVKRTGEKVFLECVQDMDHENMFWYRQDPGLGLRLIYFSYDVKMKEKGDIPEGYSVSREKKERFSLILESASTNQTSMYLCASSPLPTTSYEQYFGPGTRLTVT.

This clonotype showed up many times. Here the CDR3 reads CASSVARAGGQETQYF. DNA for the CDR3: TGTGCCAGCAGCGTAGCTCGAGCGGGGGGGCAAGAGACCCAGTACTTC. V gene TRBV9 combines with J gene TRBJ2-5; 10 nucleotides agree with TRBD2. Germline V lookup: CDR1 SGDLS, CDR2 YYNGEE. The CDR3 has 16 amino acids. After removal of 0 bases from V and 2 bases from J, the junction contained 4 bases not matched to a gene. The full variable domain, with the rest looked up from reference TRBV9 and TRBJ2-5, is DSGVTQTPKHLITATGQRVTLRCSPRSGDLSVYWYQQSLDQGLQFLIQYYNGEERAKGNILERFSAQQFPDLHSELNLSSLELGDSALYFCASSVARAGGQETQYFGPGTRLLVL.

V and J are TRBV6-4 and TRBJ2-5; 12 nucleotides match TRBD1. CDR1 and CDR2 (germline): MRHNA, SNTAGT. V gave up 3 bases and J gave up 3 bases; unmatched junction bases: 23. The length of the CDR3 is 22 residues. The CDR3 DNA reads TGTGCCAGCAGTGAGTCTATTAACCGGGGACAGGGGGCGCATCGCGAGAAAGAGACCCAGTACTTC. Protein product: CASSESINRGQGAHREKETQYF.

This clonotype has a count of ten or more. CDR3 coding DNA: TGCGCCAGCAGCCCCGGACAGGATTCACCCCTCCACTTT. Translation gives CASSPGQDSPLHF. J is TRBJ1-6 and V is TRBV5-1; 7 bases are a match to TRBD1. The J segment lost 8 bases and the V segment lost 4 bases, leaving 3 bases of the junction unmatched. CDR3 size: 13 residues. Germline V gene sequence: CDR1 SGHRS, CDR2 YFSETQ.

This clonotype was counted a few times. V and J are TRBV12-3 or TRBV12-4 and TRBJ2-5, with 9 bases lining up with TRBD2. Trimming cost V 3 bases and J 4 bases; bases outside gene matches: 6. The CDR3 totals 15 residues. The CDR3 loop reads CASSFVTSGLETQYF. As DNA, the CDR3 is TGTGCCAGCAGTTTCGTCACTAGCGGGTTAGAGACCCAGTACTTC.

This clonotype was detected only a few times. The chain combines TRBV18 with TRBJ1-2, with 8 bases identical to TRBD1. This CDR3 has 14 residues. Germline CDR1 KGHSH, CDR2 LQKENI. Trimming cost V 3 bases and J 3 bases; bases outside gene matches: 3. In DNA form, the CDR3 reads TGTGCCAGCTCACCGCAGGGGGCGGACTATGGCTACACCTTC. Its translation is CASSPQGADYGYTF.

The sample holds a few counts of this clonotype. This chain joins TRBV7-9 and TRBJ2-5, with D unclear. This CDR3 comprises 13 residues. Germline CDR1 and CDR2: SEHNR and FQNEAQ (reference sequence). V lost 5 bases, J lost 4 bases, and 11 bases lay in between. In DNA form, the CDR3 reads TGTGCCAGCAGCACGTGGGCGGCAGAGACCCAGTACTTC. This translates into CASSTWAAETQYF.

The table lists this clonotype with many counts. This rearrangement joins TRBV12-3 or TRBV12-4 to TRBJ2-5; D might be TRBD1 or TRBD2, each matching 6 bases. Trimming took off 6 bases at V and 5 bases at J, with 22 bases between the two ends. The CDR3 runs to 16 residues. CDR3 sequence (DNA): TGTGCCAGCAGCTCTTTCCCGGGACACCGGGAGGAGACCCAGTACTTC. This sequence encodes CASSSFPGHREETQYF.

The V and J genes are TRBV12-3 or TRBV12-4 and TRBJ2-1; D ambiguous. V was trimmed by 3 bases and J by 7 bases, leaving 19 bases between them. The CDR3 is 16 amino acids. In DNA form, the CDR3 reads TGTGCCAGCAGTTTCGGTTGGGTTACTGCGTCTAATGAGCAGTTCTTC. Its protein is CASSFGWVTASNEQFF.

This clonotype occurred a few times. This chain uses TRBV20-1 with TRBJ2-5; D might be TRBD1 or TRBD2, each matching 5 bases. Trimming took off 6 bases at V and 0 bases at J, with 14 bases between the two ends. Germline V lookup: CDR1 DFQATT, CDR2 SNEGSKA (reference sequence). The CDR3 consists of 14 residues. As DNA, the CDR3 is TGCAGTGCCAAGAGGGGCGGTTACCAAGAGACCCAGTACTTC. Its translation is CSAKRGGYQETQYF.

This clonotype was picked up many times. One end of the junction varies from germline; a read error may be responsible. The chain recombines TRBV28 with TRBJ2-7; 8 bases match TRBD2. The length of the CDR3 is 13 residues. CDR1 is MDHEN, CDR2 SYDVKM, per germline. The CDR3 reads CASITGTSGEQCF. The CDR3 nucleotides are TGTGCCAGCATCACCGGGACTAGTGGCGAGCAGTGCTTC.

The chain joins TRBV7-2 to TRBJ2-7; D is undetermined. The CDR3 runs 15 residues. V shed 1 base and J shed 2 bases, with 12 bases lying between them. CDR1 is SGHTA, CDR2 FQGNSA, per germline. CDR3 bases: TGTGCCAGCAGCTTAGATCGGCAACTCACCTACGAGCAGTACTTC. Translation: CASSLDRQLTYEQYF.

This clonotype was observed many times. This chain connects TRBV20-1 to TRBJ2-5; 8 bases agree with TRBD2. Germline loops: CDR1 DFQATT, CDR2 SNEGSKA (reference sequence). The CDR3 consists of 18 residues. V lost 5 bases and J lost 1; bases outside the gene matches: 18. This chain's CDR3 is CSAVGLSGETRIQETQYF. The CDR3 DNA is TGCAGTGCTGTAGGGCTTAGCGGGGAAACCCGGATCCAAGAGACCCAGTACTTC.

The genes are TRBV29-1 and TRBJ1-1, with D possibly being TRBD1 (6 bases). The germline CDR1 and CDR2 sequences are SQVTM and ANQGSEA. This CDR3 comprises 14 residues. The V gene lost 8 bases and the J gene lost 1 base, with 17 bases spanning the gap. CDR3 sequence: CSIYARTENTEAFF. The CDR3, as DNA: TGCAGCATATACGCGAGGACAGAGAACACTGAAGCTTTCTTT.

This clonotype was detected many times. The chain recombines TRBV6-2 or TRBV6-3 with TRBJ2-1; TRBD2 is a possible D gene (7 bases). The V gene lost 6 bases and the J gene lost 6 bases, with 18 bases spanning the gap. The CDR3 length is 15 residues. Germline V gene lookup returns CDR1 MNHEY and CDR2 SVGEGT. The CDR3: CASSNGGPGVNEQFF. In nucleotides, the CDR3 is TGTGCCAGCAGCAACGGGGGGCCTGGAGTCAATGAGCAGTTCTTC.

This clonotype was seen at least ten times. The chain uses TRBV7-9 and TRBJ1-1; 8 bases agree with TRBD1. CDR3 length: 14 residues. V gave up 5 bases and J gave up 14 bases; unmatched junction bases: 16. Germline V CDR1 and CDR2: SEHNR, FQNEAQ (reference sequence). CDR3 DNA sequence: TGTGCCAGCAGCGTTGACAGGGGTTCCCAGGGTGGGTTCTTT. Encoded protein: CASSVDRGSQGGFF.

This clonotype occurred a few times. The CDR3 protein is CASRELAAGGDTQYF. The CDR3 DNA is TGTGCCAGCAGGGAACTAGCGGCCGGGGGGGATACGCAGTATTTT. This chain links TRBV6-1 with TRBJ2-3, with 8 nucleotides matching TRBD2. This CDR3 comprises 15 residues. Germline V gives CDR1 MNHNS, CDR2 SASEGT. The trim removed 6 bases at V and 6 bases at J, leaving 11 bases unmatched.

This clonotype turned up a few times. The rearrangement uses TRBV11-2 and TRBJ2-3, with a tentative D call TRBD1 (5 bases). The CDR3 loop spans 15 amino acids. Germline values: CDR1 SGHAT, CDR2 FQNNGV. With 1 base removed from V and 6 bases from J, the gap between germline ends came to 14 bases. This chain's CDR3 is CASSLGTAAGDTQYF. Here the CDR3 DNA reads TGTGCCAGCAGCTTAGGGACGGCAGCAGGGGATACGCAGTATTTT.

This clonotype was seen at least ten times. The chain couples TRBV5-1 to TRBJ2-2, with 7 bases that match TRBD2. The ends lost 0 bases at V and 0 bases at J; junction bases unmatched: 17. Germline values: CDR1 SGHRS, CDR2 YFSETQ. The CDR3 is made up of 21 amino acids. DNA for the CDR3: TGCGCCAGCAGCTTGGTTGCGTGGGAGGGGCAGATACTTGCGAACACCGGGGAGCTGTTTTTT. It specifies CASSLVAWEGQILANTGELFF.

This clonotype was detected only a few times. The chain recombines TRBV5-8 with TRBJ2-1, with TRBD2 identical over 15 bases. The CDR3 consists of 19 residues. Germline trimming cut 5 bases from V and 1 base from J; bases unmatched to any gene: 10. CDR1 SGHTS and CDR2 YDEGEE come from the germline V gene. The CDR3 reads CASRWTGLAGGTSYNEQFF. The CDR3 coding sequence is TGTGCCAGCAGGTGGACCGGACTAGCGGGGGGGACATCCTACAATGAGCAGTTCTTC.

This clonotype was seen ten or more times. The CDR3, as DNA: TGTGCCAGCAGTTTAACCGGGACAGCCTACGAGCAGTACTTC. It is translated as CASSLTGTAYEQYF. The chain is built from TRBV7-2 and TRBJ2-7, with TRBD1 matching 7 bases. Per the germline V gene, CDR1 is SGHTA and CDR2 is FQGNSA. With 6 bases clipped from V and 2 bases from J, the junction kept 7 bases outside the gene matches. CDR3 size: 14 residues.

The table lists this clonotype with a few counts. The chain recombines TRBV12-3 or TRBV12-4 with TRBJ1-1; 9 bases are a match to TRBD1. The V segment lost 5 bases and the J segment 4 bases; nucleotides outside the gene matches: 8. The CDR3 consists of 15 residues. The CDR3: CASSRTGDLFTEAFF. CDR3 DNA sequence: TGTGCCAGCAGTCGGACAGGGGATCTGTTCACTGAAGCTTTCTTT.

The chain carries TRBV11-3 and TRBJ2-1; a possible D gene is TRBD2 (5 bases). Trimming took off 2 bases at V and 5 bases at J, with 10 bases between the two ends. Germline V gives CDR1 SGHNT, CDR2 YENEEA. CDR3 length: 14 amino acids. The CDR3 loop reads CASSLTAGNNEQFF. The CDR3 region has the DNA TGTGCCAGCAGCTTAACCGCGGGTAACAATGAGCAGTTCTTC.

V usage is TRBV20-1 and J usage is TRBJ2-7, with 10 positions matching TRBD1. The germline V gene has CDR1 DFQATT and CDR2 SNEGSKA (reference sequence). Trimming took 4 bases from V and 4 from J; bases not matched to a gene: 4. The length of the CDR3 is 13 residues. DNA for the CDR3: TGCAGTGCTATAGGACAGGGGGTATACGAGCAGTACTTC. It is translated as CSAIGQGVYEQYF.